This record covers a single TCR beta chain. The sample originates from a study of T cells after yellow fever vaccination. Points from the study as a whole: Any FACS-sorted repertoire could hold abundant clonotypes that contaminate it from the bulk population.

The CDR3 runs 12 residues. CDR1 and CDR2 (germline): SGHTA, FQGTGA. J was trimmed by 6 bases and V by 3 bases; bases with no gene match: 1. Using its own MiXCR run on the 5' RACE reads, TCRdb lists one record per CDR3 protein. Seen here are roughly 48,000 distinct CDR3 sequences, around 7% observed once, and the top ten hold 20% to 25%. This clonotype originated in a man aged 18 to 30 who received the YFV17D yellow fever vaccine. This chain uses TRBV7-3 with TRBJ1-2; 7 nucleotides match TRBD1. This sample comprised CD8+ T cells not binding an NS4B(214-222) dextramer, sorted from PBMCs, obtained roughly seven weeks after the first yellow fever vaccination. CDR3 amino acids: CASSFGQDGYTF. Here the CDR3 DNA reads TGTGCCAGCAGCTTCGGACAGGATGGCTACACCTTC.